Sequencing of this T cell receptor (beta chain) was carried out in a study of PD-L1 blockade in urothelial cancer. Study in general: The median number of T cells present in blood samples was some 140,000.

The time point was: peripheral blood 6 weeks after treatment start. The repertoire was sequenced with immunoSEQ multiplex PCR; TCRdb's copy has only in-frame clones and lacks some. The sample lists around 110,000 clones; roughly 90% were seen once. Trimming left V 5 bases short and J 4 bases short, with 9 bases between. Germline CDR1 reads GTSNPN; CDR2 reads SVGIG (reference sequence). There are 11 residues in the CDR3. The gene calls are TRBV30 and TRBJ2-7, with D perhaps matching TRBD1 (5 bases). This sequence was found in a man aged 55 to 70 with urothelial cancer. The sequences come from PBMCs, collected around atezolizumab (anti-PD-L1) treatment. The CDR3 DNA reads as TGTGCCTGGGGGGCAAAATACGAGCAGTACTTC. Protein: CAWGAKYEQYF.